These T cell receptor beta chains were read from a single sample in a study of blood T cell repertoires in COVID-19. Produced via immunoSEQ multiplex PCR; TCRdb's table is partial and in-frame only. The repertoire holds some 290,000 clones, roughly 91% seen once, with over 8.5% in the top ten. The sequenced sample was PBMCs or T cells enriched from blood (not recorded which). These receptors originate from a woman aged 25 to 39 who had recovered from COVID-19. The CDR3 runs from the conserved cysteine through the conserved F or W. Fields, in order: D gene, J gene, clone size, V gene, CDR3 protein, CDR3 DNA. The D gene is left open where the match is weak. Only some rows state a clone size, as once, few, many or a class for expanded clones.

NA,TRBJ1-2,NA,TRBV7-9,CASSPRVNYGYTF,TGTGCCAGCAGCCCCCGTGTCAACTATGGCTACACCTTC
TRBD2,TRBJ2-2,NA,TRBV18,CASSRRESRPGELFF,TGTGCCAGCTCACGGCGGGAGAGTCGTCCGGGGGAGCTGTTTTTT
TRBD1,TRBJ1-4,NA,TRBV7-8,CASSTRTGATNEKLFF,TGTGCCAGCAGCACGCGAACAGGGGCAACTAATGAAAAACTGTTTTTT
NA,TRBJ2-1,NA,TRBV5-4,CASSFGSNEQFF,TGTGCCAGCAGCTTCGGTAGCAATGAGCAGTTCTTC
TRBD2,TRBJ2-3,NA,TRBV19,CASSSGTSGRTDTQYF,TGTGCCAGTAGTTCCGGGACTAGCGGGAGGACAGATACGCAGTATTTT
NA,TRBJ1-3,NA,TRBV6-5,CASRPASSGNTIYF,TGTGCCAGCCGCCCGGCTAGCTCTGGAAACACCATATATTTT
NA,TRBJ1-5,NA,TRBV28,CASKGVFAGSNQPQHF,TGTGCCAGCAAAGGGGTTTTCGCGGGGAGCAATCAGCCCCAGCATTTT
NA,TRBJ1-1,NA,TRBV19,CASSLASEAFF,TGTGCCAGTAGTTTAGCGTCTGAAGCTTTCTTT
NA,TRBJ2-1,NA,TRBV9,CASSDRSGWGYNEQFF,TGTGCCAGCAGCGATCGCAGCGGGTGGGGGTACAATGAGCAGTTCTTC
TRBD2,TRBJ2-3,NA,TRBV5-6,CASSLGLAGGPGTDTQYF,TGTGCCAGCAGCTTGGGTCTAGCGGGAGGGCCGGGCACAGATACGCAGTATTTT
TRBD2,TRBJ2-5,NA,TRBV2,CASRLARETQYF,TGTGCCAGCAGACTAGCGAGAGAGACCCAGTACTTC
NA,TRBJ2-2,NA,TRBV27,CAVGQGPYSNTGELFF,TGTGCGGTGGGGCAGGGGCCCTATTCTAACACCGGGGAGCTGTTTTTT
NA,TRBJ2-7,NA,TRBV27,CASSFRTGLSWGEQYF,TGTGCCAGCAGTTTCCGAACAGGGCTGAGTTGGGGCGAGCAGTACTTC
TRBD1,TRBJ2-7,NA,TRBV2,CASSEGQGFSYEQYF,TGTGCCAGCAGTGAGGGACAGGGGTTCTCCTACGAGCAGTACTTC
TRBD2,TRBJ2-1,NA,TRBV11-3,CASSGGTSGANNEQFF,TGTGCCAGCAGCGGTGGGACTAGCGGGGCTAACAATGAGCAGTTCTTC
NA,TRBJ1-2,NA,TRBV12-3/TRBV12-4,CASSSGEGYTF,TGTGCCAGCAGTTCGGGGGAAGGCTACACCTTC
NA,TRBJ2-7,NA,TRBV15,CATSRRGRALHLNEQYF,TGTGCCACCAGCCGTCGAGGGAGAGCCCTCCACCTTAACGAGCAGTACTTC
TRBD2,TRBJ2-2,NA,TRBV5-1,CASSTSGTTGELFF,TGCGCCAGCAGTACTAGCGGGACCACCGGGGAGCTGTTTTTT
NA,TRBJ1-2,NA,TRBV19,CASSIDSGAYHYGYTF,TGTGCCAGTAGTATCGATTCAGGCGCTTATCACTATGGCTACACCTTC
NA,TRBJ1-1,NA,TRBV7-8,CASSTRKTRVAFF,TGTGCCAGCAGCACGCGTAAAACTCGGGTAGCTTTCTTT
NA,TRBJ2-5,NA,TRBV19,CASSIPARVETQYF,TGTGCCAGTAGTATTCCAGCCAGGGTTGAGACCCAGTACTTC
NA,TRBJ2-7,NA,TRBV7-9,CATRRDAYEQYF,TGTGCCACCCGGAGAGATGCCTACGAGCAGTACTTC
NA,TRBJ2-1,NA,TRBV4-3,CASSQDRNYNEQFF,TGCGCCAGCAGCCAAGACAGGAACTACAATGAGCAGTTCTTC
NA,TRBJ1-4,NA,TRBV6-5,CASRAGEGGNEKLFF,TGTGCCAGCAGGGCAGGGGAAGGGGGTAATGAAAAACTGTTTTTT
TRBD2,TRBJ2-7,NA,TRBV5-6,CASSFQLAGVHEQYF,TGTGCCAGCAGCTTTCAGCTAGCGGGAGTCCACGAGCAGTACTTC
TRBD1,TRBJ1-1,NA,TRBV27,CASRDRVLMNTEAFF,TGTGCCAGCAGGGACAGGGTCCTCATGAACACTGAAGCTTTCTTT
TRBD1,TRBJ2-7,NA,TRBV27,CASSRQGTEQYF,TGTGCCAGCAGTCGACAGGGGACCGAGCAGTACTTC
NA,TRBJ1-6,once,TRBV11-2,CASSLGKVRGDSPLHF,TGTGCCAGCAGCTTAGGGAAGGTCAGGGGTGATTCACCCCTCCACTTT
NA,TRBJ2-5,NA,TRBV5-1,CASSLGTTQETQYF,TGCGCCAGCAGCTTGGGGACAACCCAAGAGACCCAGTACTTC
TRBD1,TRBJ2-5,NA,TRBV29-1,CSVPAGQGAWETQYF,TGCAGCGTACCCGCCGGACAGGGGGCTTGGGAGACCCAGTACTTC
NA,TRBJ1-4,once,TRBV29-1,CSVIMPGQREKLFF,TGCAGCGTTATCATGCCGGGACAACGCGAAAAACTGTTTTTT
NA,TRBJ2-7,NA,TRBV4-1,CASSQDRRVNEQYF,TGCGCCAGCAGCCAAGATCGTCGGGTCAACGAGCAGTACTTC
TRBD2,TRBJ2-5,NA,TRBV6-5,CASSRGLDQETQYF,TGTGCCAGCAGCCGGGGACTAGACCAAGAGACCCAGTACTTC
NA,TRBJ1-6,NA,TRBV3-1/TRBV3-2,CASSQDENNNSPLHF,TGCGCCAGCAGCCAAGATGAGAATAATAATTCACCCCTCCACTTT
TRBD1,TRBJ1-2,NA,TRBV24-1,CATSDPQGANYGYTF,TGTGCCACCAGTGATCCACAGGGGGCTAACTATGGCTACACCTTC
NA,TRBJ1-2,NA,TRBV7-9,CASSLDQIADFGYTF,TGTGCCAGCAGCTTAGATCAGATTGCAGATTTTGGCTACACCTTC
NA,TRBJ2-7,NA,TRBV5-1,CASSLRGYEQYF,TGCGCCAGCAGCTTAAGGGGCTACGAGCAGTACTTC
TRBD2,TRBJ2-7,NA,TRBV4-2,CASSQQGLATYEQYF,TGTGCCAGCAGCCAACAGGGACTAGCCACCTACGAGCAGTACTTC
TRBD2,TRBJ2-2,once,TRBV10-3,CATGPGTSGPGGELFF,TGTGCCACCGGTCCCGGGACTAGCGGCCCAGGGGGGGAGCTGTTTTTT
NA,TRBJ1-2,NA,TRBV28,CASSPHGGNYGYTF,TGTGCCAGCAGCCCCCACGGGGGTAACTATGGCTACACCTTC
TRBD1,TRBJ1-1,NA,TRBV28,CASSPTGGTEAFF,TGTGCCAGCAGTCCTACAGGGGGCACTGAAGCTTTCTTT
NA,TRBJ1-1,few,TRBV4-1,CASSQGRGARKTEAFF,TGCGCCAGCAGCCAAGGTCGGGGGGCGCGTAAGACTGAAGCTTTCTTT
TRBD2,TRBJ2-2,NA,TRBV9,CASSVSGTSVAGELFF,TGTGCCAGCAGCGTCTCCGGGACTAGCGTCGCCGGGGAGCTGTTTTTT
NA,TRBJ1-5,NA,TRBV27,CASSWQYDQPQHF,TGTGCCAGCAGTTGGCAGTACGATCAGCCCCAGCATTTT
TRBD1,TRBJ2-6,NA,TRBV24-1,CATSDFATGAGANVLTF,TGTGCCACCAGTGATTTTGCGACAGGGGCTGGGGCCAACGTCCTGACTTTC
NA,TRBJ1-1,NA,TRBV11-2,CASSRVTGYTEAFF,TGTGCCAGCAGCCGCGTCACAGGGTACACTGAAGCTTTCTTT
TRBD1,TRBJ1-1,NA,TRBV10-3,CAIRGTGEGTEAFF,TGTGCCATCAGGGGGACAGGGGAGGGCACTGAAGCTTTCTTT
NA,TRBJ1-2,once,TRBV10-3,CAISDRNIWGDPYGYTF,TGTGCCATCAGTGATCGCAACATTTGGGGGGATCCTTATGGCTACACCTTC
NA,TRBJ1-5,NA,TRBV2,CASSDSTRGSRFNQPQHF,TGTGCCAGCAGTGACTCCACTCGGGGTTCCAGGTTCAATCAGCCCCAGCATTTT
TRBD1,TRBJ1-2,NA,TRBV29-1,CSVVTGDGYTF,TGCAGCGTTGTTACAGGGGATGGCTACACCTTC
NA,TRBJ1-1,NA,TRBV10-1,CASSEGGENTEAFF,TGCGCCAGCAGTGAGGGTGGAGAGAACACTGAAGCTTTCTTT
TRBD1,TRBJ1-5,once,TRBV7-9,CASSPGGQGDPAQHF,TGTGCCAGCAGCCCCGGCGGACAGGGCGACCCGGCCCAGCATTTT
TRBD1,TRBJ2-7,NA,TRBV2,CASRRQGTEQYF,TGTGCCAGTCGTAGACAGGGTACCGAGCAGTACTTC
NA,TRBJ2-2,NA,TRBV10-1,CASRASVTGELFF,TGCGCCAGCAGGGCTAGCGTCACCGGGGAGCTGTTTTTT
TRBD1,TRBJ1-2,NA,TRBV29-1,CSVVPGQGPNYGYTF,TGCAGCGTTGTGCCGGGACAGGGACCAAACTATGGCTACACCTTC
NA,TRBJ2-7,NA,TRBV7-2,CASSASTRSPYEQYF,TGTGCCAGCAGCGCCTCGACTAGGAGCCCCTACGAGCAGTACTTC
NA,TRBJ2-3,few,TRBV7-9,CASSLERAGAQYF,TGTGCCAGCAGCTTAGAGAGGGCGGGCGCGCAGTATTTT
NA,TRBJ1-1,NA,TRBV27,CASSLSRASGTEAFF,TGTGCCAGCAGTTTATCGAGGGCGTCGGGCACTGAAGCTTTCTTT
TRBD2,TRBJ2-3,NA,TRBV4-3,CASSPSERPGGDTQYF,TGCGCCAGCAGCCCGTCGGAGCGGCCGGGGGGAGATACGCAGTATTTT